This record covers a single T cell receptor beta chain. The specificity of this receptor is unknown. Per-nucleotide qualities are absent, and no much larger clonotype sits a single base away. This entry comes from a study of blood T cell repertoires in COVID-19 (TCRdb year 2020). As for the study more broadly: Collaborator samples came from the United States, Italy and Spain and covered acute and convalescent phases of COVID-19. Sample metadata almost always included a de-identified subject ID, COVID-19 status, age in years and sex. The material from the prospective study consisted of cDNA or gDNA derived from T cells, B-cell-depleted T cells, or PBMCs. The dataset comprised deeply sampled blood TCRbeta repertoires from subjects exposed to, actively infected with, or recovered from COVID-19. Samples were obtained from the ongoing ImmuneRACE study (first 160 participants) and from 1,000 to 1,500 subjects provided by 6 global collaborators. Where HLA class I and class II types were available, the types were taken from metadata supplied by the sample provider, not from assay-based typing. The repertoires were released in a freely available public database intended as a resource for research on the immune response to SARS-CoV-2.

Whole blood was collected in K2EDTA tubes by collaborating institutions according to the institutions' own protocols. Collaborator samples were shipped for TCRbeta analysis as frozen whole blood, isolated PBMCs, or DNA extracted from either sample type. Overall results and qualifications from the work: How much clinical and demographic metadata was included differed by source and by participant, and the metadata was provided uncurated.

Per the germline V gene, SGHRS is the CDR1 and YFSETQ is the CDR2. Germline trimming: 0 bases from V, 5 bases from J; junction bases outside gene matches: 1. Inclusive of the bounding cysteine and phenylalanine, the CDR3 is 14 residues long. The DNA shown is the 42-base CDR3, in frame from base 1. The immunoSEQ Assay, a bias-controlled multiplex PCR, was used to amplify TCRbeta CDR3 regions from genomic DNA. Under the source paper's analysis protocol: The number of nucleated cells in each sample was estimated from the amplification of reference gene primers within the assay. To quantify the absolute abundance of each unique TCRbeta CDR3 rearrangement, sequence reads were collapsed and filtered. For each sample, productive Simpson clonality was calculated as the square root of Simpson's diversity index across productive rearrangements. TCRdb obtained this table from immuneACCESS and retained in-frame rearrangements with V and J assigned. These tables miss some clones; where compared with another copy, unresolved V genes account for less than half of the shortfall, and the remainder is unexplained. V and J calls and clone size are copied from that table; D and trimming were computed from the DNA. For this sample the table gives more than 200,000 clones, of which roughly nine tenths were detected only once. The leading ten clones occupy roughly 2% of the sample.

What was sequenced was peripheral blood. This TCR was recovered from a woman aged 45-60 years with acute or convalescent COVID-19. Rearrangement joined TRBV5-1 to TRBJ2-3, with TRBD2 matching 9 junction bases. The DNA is TGCGCCAGCAGCTTGGCGACTAGCGGAGATACGCAGTATTTT. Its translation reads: CASSLATSGDTQYF.